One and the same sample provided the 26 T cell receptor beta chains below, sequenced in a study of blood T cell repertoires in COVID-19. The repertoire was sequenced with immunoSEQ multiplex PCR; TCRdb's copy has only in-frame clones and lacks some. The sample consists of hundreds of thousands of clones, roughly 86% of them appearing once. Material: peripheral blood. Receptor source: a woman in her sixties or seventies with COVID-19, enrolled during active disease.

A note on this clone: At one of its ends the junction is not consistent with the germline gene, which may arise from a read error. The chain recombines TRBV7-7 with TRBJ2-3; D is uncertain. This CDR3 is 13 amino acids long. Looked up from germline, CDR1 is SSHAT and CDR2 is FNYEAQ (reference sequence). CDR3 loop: CASSLSAVDTQYF. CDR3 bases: TGTGCTAGCAGCTTATCTGCGGTAGATACGCAGTATTTT.

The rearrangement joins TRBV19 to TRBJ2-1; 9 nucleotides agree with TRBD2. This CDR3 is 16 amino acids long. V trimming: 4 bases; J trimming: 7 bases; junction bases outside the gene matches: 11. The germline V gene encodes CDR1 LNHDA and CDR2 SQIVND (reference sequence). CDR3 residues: CASSSGGAGPRNEQFF. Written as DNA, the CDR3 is TGTGCCAGTAGTAGCGGGGGGGCCGGCCCGCGGAATGAGCAGTTCTTC.

The chain's CDR3 is CATSVTDRDLYGYTF. Written as DNA, the CDR3 is TGTGCCACCAGTGTCACCGACAGGGACCTGTATGGCTACACCTTC. The V gene is TRBV24-1, the J gene TRBJ1-2; TRBD1 matches at 7 bases. This CDR3 has 15 amino acids. V lost 5 bases, J lost 5 bases, and 10 bases stayed unmatched. Germline CDR1 KGHDR, CDR2 SFDVKD.

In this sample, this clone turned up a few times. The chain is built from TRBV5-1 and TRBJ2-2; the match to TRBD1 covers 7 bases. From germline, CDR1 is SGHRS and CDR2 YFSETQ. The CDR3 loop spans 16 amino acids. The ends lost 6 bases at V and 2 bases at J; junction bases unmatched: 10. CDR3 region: CASTPRQGANTGELFF. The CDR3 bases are TGCGCCAGCACCCCTCGACAGGGCGCTAACACCGGGGAGCTGTTTTTT.

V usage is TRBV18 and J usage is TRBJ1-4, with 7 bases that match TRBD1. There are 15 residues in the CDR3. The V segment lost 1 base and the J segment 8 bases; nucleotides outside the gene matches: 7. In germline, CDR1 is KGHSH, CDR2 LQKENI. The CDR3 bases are TGTGCCAGCTCACCACAGGAGGGGACAGAAGAAAAACTGTTTTTT. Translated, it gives CASSPQEGTEEKLFF.

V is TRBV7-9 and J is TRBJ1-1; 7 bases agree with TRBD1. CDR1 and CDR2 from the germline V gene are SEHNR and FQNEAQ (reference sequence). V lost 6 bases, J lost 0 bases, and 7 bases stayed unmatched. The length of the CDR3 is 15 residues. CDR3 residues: CASRPQGLMNTEAFF. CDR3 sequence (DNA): TGTGCCAGCAGGCCACAGGGGTTGATGAACACTGAAGCTTTCTTT.

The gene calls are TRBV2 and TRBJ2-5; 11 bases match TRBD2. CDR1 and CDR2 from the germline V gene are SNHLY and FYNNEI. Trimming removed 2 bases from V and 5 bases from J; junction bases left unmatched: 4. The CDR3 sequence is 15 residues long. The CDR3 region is CASSELAGGRETQYF. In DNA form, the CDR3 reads TGTGCCAGCAGTGAATTAGCGGGGGGGCGGGAGACCCAGTACTTC.

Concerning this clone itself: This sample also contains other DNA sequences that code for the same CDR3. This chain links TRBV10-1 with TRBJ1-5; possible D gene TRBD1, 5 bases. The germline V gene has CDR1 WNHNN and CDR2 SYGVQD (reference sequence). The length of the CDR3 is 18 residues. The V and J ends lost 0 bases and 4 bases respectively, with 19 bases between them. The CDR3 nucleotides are TGCGCCAGCAGTGAGTCTTGTAAGGGGTGTCGACTTAATCAGCCCCAGCATTTT. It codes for CASSESCKGCRLNQPQHF.

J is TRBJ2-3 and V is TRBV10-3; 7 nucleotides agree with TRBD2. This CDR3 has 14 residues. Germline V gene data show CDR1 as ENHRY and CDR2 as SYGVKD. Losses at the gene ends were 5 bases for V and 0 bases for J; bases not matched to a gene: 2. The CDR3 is CAISHSGSTDTQYF. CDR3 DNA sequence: TGTGCCATCAGTCATAGCGGGAGCACAGATACGCAGTATTTT.

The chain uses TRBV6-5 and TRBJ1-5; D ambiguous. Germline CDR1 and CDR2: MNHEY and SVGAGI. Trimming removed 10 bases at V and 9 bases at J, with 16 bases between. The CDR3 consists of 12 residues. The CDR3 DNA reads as TGTGCCACCGACCAAGCGGTTCCGCCCCAGCATTTT. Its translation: CATDQAVPPQHF.

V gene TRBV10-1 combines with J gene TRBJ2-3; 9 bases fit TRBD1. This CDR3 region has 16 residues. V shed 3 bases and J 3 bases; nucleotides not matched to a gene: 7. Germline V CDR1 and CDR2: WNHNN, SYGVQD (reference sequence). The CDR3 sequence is CASSDPGQGPTDTQYF. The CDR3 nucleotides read TGCGCCAGCAGTGACCCTGGACAGGGGCCGACAGATACGCAGTATTTT.

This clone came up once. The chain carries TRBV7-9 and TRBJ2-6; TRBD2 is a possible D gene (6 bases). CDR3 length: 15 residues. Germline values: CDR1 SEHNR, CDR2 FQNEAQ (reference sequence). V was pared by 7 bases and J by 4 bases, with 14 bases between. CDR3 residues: CASTRSGDGANVLTF. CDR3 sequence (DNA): TGTGCCAGCACCCGATCGGGGGACGGGGCCAACGTCCTGACTTTC. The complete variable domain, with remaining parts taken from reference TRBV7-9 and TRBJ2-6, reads DTGVSQNPRHKITKRGQNVTFRCDPISEHNRLYWYRQTLGQGPEFLTYFQNEAQLEKSRLLSDRFSAERPKGSFSTLEIQRTEQGDSAMYLCASTRSGDGANVLTFGAGSRLTVL.

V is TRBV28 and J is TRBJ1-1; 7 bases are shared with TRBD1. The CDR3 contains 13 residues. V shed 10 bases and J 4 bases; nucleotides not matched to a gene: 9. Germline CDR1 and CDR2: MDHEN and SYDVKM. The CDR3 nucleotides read TGTGCCACCACGACAGGGATAAGCACTGAAGCTTTCTTT. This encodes CATTTGISTEAFF.

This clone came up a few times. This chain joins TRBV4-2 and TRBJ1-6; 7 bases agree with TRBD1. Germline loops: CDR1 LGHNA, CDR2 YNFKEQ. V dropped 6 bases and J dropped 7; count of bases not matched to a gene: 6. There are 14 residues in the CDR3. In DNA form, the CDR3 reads TGTGCCAGCAGACAGGGGTCTGACAATTCACCCCTCCACTTT. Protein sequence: CASRQGSDNSPLHF.

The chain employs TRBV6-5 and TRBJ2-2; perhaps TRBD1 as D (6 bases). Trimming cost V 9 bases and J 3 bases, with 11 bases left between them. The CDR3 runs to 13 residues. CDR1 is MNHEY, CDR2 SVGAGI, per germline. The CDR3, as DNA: TGTGCCAGTGAGGGGGTCGACACCGGGGAGCTGTTTTTT. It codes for CASEGVDTGELFF.

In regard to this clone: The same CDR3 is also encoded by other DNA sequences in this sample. CDR3 DNA sequence: TGTGCCAGTAGTATTCAACAGGGCCCCAACTATGGCTACACCTTC. This translates into CASSIQQGPNYGYTF. The chain recombines TRBV19 with TRBJ1-2, with D possibly being TRBD1 (6 bases). CDR3 size: 15 residues. Trimming stripped 3 bases from V and 2 bases from J, with 13 bases between. CDR1 is LNHDA, CDR2 SQIVND, per germline (reference sequence).

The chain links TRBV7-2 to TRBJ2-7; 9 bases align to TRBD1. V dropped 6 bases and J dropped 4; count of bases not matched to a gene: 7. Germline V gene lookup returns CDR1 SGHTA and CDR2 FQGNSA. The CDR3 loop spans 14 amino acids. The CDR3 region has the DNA TGTGCCAGCAGTCGCGGGACAGGGAGTTACGAGCAGTACTTC. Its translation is CASSRGTGSYEQYF.

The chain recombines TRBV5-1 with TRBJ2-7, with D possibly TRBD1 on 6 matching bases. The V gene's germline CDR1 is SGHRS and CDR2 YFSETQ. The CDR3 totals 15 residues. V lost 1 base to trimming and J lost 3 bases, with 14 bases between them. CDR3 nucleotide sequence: TGCGCCAGCAGCTTGACAGGGCCCCAGAACTACGAGCAGTACTTC. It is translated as CASSLTGPQNYEQYF.

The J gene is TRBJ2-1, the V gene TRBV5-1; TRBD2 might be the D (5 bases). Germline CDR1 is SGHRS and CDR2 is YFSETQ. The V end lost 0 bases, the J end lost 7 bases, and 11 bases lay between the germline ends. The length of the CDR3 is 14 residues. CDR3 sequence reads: CASSLAETMNEQFF. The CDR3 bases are TGCGCCAGCAGCTTGGCCGAGACTATGAATGAGCAGTTCTTC. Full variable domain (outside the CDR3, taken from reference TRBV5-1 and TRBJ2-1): KAGVTQTPRYLIKTRGQQVTLSCSPISGHRSVSWYQQTPGQGLQFLFEYFSETQRNKGNFPGRFSGRQFSNSRSEMNVSTLELGDSALYLCASSLAETMNEQFFGPGTRLTVL.

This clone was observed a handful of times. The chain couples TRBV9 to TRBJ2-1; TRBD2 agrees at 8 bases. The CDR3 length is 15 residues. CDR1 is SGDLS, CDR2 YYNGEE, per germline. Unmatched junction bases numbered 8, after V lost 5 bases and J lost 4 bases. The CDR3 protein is CASSNKRGRYNEQFF. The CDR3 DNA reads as TGTGCCAGCAGTAATAAGCGGGGGCGATACAATGAGCAGTTCTTC.

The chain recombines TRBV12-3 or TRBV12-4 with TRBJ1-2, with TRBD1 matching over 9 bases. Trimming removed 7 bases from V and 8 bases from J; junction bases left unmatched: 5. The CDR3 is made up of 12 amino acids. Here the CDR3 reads CASTVTGGGYTF. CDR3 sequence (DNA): TGTGCCAGCACCGTTACAGGGGGCGGCTACACCTTC.

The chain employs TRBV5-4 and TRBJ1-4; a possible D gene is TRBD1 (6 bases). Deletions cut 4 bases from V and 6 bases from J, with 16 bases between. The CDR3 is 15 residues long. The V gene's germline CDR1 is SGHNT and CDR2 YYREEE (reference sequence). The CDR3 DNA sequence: TGTGCCAGCAGCCCCGGGGGGGGCGAAGATGAAAAACTGTTTTTT. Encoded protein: CASSPGGGEDEKLFF.

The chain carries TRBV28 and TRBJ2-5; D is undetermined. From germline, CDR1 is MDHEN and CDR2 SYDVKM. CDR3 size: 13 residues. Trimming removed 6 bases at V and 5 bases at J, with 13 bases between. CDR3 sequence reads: CASRQQPLETQYF. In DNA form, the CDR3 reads TGTGCCAGCAGGCAACAGCCCCTGGAGACCCAGTACTTC.

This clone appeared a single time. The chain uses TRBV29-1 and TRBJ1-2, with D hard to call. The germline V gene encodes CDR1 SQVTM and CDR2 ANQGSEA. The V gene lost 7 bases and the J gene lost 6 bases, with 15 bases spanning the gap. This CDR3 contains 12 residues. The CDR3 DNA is TGCAGCGACGGGGATAGAATCCATGGCTACACCTTC. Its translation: CSDGDRIHGYTF.

DNA of the CDR3: TGTGCCAGCAGTACAGGGGTATGGGAAAAACTGTTTTTT. Amino acid sequence: CASSTGVWEKLFF. V usage is TRBV6-5 and J usage is TRBJ1-4, with 7 bases aligning to TRBD1. There are 13 residues in the CDR3. From germline, CDR1 is MNHEY and CDR2 SVGAGI. V was clipped by 5 bases and J by 8 bases; unmatched bases: 5.

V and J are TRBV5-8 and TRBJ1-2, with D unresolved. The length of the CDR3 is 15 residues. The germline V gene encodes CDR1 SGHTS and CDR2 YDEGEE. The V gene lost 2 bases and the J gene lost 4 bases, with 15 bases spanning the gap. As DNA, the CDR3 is TGTGCCAGCAGCTTCGAGGGAGCTCTGTCCTATGGCTACACCTTC. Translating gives CASSFEGALSYGYTF.